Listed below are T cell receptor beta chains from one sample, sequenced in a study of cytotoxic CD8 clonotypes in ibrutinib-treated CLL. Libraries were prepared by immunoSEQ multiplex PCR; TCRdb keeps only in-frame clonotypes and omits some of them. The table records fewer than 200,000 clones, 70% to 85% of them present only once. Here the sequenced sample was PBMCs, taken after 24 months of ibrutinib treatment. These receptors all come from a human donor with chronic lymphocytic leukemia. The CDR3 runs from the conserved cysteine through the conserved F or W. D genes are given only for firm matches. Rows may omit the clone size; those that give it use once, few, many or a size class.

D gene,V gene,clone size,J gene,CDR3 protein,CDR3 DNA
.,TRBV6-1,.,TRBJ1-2,CASSAVRDYGYTF,TGTGCCAGCAGTGCTGTTAGGGACTATGGCTACACCTTC
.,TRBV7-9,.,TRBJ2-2,CASSSRGVNTGELFF,TGTGCCAGCAGCTCCAGGGGGGTGAACACCGGGGAGCTGTTTTTT
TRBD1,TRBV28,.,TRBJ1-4,CASREPGQGGEKLFF,TGTGCCAGCAGGGAACCGGGACAGGGTGGTGAAAAACTGTTTTTT
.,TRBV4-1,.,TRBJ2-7,CASSHSGPPLSYEQYF,TGCGCCAGCAGCCACAGCGGGCCTCCCCTCTCCTACGAGCAGTACTTC
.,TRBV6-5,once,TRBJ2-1,CASSYESSYNEQFF,TGTGCCAGCAGTTACGAGAGCTCCTACAATGAGCAGTTCTTC
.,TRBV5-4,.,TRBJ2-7,CASSLYGPGEQYF,TGTGCCAGCAGCTTATACGGGCCCGGCGAGCAGTACTTC
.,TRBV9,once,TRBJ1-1,CASSVAVQGSTEAFF,TGTGCCAGCAGCGTAGCTGTGCAGGGGAGTACTGAAGCTTTCTTT
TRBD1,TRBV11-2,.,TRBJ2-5,CASSHRGGQQETQYF,TGTGCCAGCAGTCACAGGGGCGGACAACAAGAGACCCAGTACTTC
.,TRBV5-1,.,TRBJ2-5,CASSLGGSETQYF,TGCGCCAGCAGCTTGGGAGGTAGTGAGACCCAGTACTTC
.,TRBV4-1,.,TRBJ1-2,CASSHGIGYTF,TGCGCCAGCAGCCATGGCATTGGCTACACCTTC
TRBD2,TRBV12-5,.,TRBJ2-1,CASGRSTSGSASYNEQFF,TGTGCTAGTGGCCGCTCGACTAGCGGGTCAGCCTCCTACAATGAGCAGTTCTTC
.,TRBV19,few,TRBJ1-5,CASSPRDGFNQPQHF,TGTGCCAGTAGCCCCAGGGACGGTTTCAATCAGCCCCAGCATTTT
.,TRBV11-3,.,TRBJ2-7,CASSALSGSYEQYF,TGTGCCAGCAGCGCCCTGAGCGGCTCCTACGAGCAGTACTTC
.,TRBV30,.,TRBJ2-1,CAWGLVLQFF,TGTGCCTGGGGGCTAGTCCTCCAGTTCTTC
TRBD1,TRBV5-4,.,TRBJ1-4,CASSFGQVVNEKLFF,TGTGCCAGCAGCTTCGGACAGGTTGTTAATGAAAAACTGTTTTTT
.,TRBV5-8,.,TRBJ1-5,CASSLGQGGNQPQHF,TGTGCCAGCAGCTTGGGGCAGGGCGGCAATCAGCCCCAGCATTTT
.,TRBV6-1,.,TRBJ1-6,CASSEVGTPGSPLHF,TGTGCCAGCAGTGAAGTAGGGACCCCAGGGTCACCCCTCCACTTT
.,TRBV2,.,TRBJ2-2,CASSGPRSGELFF,TGTGCCAGCAGCGGTCCGAGGTCCGGGGAGCTGTTTTTT
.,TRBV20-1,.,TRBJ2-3,CSARAQDTQYF,TGCAGTGCTAGAGCTCAGGATACGCAGTATTTT
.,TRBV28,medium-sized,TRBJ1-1,CASRPYRDTEAFF,TGTGCCAGCAGGCCTTACAGGGACACTGAAGCTTTCTTT